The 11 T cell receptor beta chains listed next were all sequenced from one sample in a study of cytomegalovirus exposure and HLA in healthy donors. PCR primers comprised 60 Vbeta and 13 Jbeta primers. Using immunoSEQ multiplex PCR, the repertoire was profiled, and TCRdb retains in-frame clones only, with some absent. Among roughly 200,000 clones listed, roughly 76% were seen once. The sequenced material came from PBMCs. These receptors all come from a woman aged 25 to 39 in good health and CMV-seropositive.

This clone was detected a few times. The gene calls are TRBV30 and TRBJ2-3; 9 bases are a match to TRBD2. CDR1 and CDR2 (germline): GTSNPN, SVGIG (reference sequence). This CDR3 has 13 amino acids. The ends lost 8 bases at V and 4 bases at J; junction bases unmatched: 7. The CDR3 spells CARGRGGPDTQYF. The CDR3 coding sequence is TGTGCCCGGGGGCGGGGGGGCCCAGATACGCAGTATTTT. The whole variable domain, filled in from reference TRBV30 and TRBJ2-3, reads SQTIHQWPATLVQPVGSPLSLECTVEGTSNPNLYWYRQAAGRGLQLLFYSVGIGQISSEVPQNLSASRPQDRQFILSSKKLLLSDSGFYLCARGRGGPDTQYFGPGTRLTVL.

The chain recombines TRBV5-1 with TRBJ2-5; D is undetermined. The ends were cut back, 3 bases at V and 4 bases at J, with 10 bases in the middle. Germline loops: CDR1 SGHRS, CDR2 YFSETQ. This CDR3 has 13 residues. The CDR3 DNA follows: TGCGCCAGCAGCTGGCAGGTGGGAGAGACCCAGTACTTC. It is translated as CASSWQVGETQYF.

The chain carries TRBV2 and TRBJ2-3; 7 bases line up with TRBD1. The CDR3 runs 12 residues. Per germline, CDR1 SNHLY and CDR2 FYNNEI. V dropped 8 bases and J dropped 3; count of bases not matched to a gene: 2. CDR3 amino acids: CASDRVTDTQYF. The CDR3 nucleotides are TGTGCCAGCGACAGGGTGACAGATACGCAGTATTTT.

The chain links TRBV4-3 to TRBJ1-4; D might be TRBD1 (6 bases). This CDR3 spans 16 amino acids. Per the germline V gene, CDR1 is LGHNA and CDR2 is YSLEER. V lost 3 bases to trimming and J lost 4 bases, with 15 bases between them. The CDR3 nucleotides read TGCGCCAGCAGCCAGGTACGACAGGAACGTAATGAAAAACTGTTTTTT. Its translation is CASSQVRQERNEKLFF.

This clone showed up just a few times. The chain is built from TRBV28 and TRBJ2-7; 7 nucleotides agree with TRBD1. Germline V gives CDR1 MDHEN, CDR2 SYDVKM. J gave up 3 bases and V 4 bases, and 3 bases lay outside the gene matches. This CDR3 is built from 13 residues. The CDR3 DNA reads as TGTGCCAGCAGTTGGTGGGACAGCTACGAGCAGTACTTC. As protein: CASSWWDSYEQYF.

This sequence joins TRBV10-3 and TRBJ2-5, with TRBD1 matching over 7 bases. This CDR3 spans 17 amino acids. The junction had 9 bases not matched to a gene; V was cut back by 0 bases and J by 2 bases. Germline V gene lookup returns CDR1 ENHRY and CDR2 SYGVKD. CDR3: CAISESVLRDSQETQYF. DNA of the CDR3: TGTGCCATCAGTGAGTCGGTTCTTAGGGACAGTCAAGAGACCCAGTACTTC.

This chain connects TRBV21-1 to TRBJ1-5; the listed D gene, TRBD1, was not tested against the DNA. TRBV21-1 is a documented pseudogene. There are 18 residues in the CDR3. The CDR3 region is CASSSGTGGISSNQPQHF. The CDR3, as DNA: TGTGCCAGCAGCTCCGGGACAGGGGGTATCTCGAGCAATCAGCCCCAGCATTTT.

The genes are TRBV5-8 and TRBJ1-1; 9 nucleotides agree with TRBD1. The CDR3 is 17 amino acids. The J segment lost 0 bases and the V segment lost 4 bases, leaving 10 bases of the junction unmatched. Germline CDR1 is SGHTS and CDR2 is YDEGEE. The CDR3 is CASSRLQGASMNTEAFF. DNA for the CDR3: TGTGCCAGCAGCCGTCTACAGGGGGCCAGCATGAACACTGAAGCTTTCTTT.

For the CDR3, the DNA is TGTGCCAGCAGTTTGGCCCCTAGCAATCAGCCCCAGCATTTT. Its translation: CASSLAPSNQPQHF. V and J are TRBV28 and TRBJ1-5; D gene uncertain. Trimming stripped 3 bases from V and 0 bases from J, with 6 bases between. This CDR3 contains 14 residues. The germline CDR1 and CDR2 sequences are MDHEN and SYDVKM.

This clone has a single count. The CDR3 reads CASSPTSGGPSYNEQFF. CDR3 DNA: TGTGCCAGCAGCCCAACTAGCGGGGGGCCATCCTACAATGAGCAGTTCTTC. The chain employs TRBV7-3 and TRBJ2-1; 12 bases agree with TRBD2. V gave up 5 bases and J gave up 1 base; unmatched junction bases: 6. The CDR3 consists of 17 residues. Per germline, CDR1 SGHTA and CDR2 FQGTGA.

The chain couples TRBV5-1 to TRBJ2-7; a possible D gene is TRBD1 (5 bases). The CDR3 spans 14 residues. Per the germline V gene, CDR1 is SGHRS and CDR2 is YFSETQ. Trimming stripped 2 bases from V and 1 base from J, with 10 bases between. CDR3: CASSFGPGSYEQYF. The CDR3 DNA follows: TGCGCCAGCAGCTTCGGCCCAGGGTCCTACGAGCAGTACTTC.